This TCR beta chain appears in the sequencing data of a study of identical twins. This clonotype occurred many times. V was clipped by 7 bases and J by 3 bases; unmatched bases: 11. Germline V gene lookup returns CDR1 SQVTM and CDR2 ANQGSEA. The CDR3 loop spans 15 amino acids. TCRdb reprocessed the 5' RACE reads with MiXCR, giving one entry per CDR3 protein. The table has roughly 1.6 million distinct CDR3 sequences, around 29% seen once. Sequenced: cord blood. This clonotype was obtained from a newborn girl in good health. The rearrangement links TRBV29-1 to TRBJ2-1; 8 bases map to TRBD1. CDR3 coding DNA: TGCAGCGCCTCCCGACAGGGGCACGTCTACAATGAGCAGTTCTTC. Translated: CSASRQGHVYNEQFF.